The clone carrying this TCR beta chain was seen only once. Its antigen remains unidentified. The table came from immunoSEQ multiplex PCR; TCRdb's copy has only in-frame clones and leaves some out. The sample holds 100,000 or so clones, 87% seen once. The donors were part of the validation cohort, which consisted of about 130 subjects and was separate from the first cohort of roughly 620 subjects. The sample is drawn from a study of cytomegalovirus exposure and HLA in healthy donors. Study context: The platform used for the roughly 130 validation repertoires matched that of the approximately 640 first-cohort repertoires, a later analysis reported.

Study findings and constraints: The study put 150 to 200 TCR beta chains on its list as cytomegalovirus-associated. Three CMV-associated chains were confirmed in vitro to be specific for CMV antigens.

Germline V gene data show CDR1 as MNHNS and CDR2 as SASEGT. V shed 6 bases and J shed 9 bases, with 17 bases lying between them. There are 13 residues in the CDR3. The chain uses TRBV6-1 and TRBJ2-5; possibly TRBD2 for D (5 bases). The material sequenced was PBMCs. The clonotype was recovered from a woman aged 25 to 39 in good health and CMV-seronegative. CDR3 region: CASSDLRGSAQYF. DNA for the CDR3: TGTGCCAGCAGCGACTTAAGAGGGTCGGCCCAGTACTTC.